The present T cell receptor beta chain was sequenced within a study of T cell repertoires in cytomegalovirus infection. Study-level findings and limits: It was HLA-C-restricted CMV-specific TCR beta clonotypes that dominated the response ex vivo.

A note on this clonotype: The antigen is unknown.

MiXCR, run by TCRdb on the reads, gives a single entry per CDR3 protein. The sample carries about 180,000 distinct CDR3 sequences, roughly a sixth recorded once. The germline gives CDR1 SGDLS, CDR2 YYNGEE. V shed 3 bases and J shed 0 bases, with 7 bases lying between them. The CDR3 spans 14 residues. The sample comprised CD8+ T cells from PBMCs. The V gene is TRBV9, the J gene TRBJ1-3; no clear D gene. This receptor was identified in a human donor in good health (CMV status not recorded). Some clones in this sample may be carry-over from other donors' samples. The CDR3 DNA sequence: TGTGCCAGCAGCGGAGGAACCTCTGGAAACACCATATATTTT. Translating it yields CASSGGTSGNTIYF.